This TCR beta chain was captured in a study of cytomegalovirus exposure and HLA in healthy donors. Whole-study results and caveats: Three CMV-associated chains were confirmed in vitro to be specific for CMV antigens.

The CDR3 sequence is 12 residues long. Trimming stripped 5 bases from V and 8 bases from J, with 10 bases between. The V gene's germline CDR1 is LNHDA and CDR2 SQIVND (reference sequence). In the case of this clone: Its antigen is unidentified.

The PCR employed 60 Vbeta primers together with 13 Jbeta primers. TCRdb's copy holds only in-frame clones and misses some; the assay was immunoSEQ multiplex PCR. In the table there are approximately 120,000 clones, about four fifths of which are singletons. The source is a man aged 35 to 55 in good health and CMV-seronegative. Sequencing input: PBMCs. The chain employs TRBV19 and TRBJ2-4; D may be TRBD2 (5 bases). CDR3 amino acids: CASSPPGDIQYF. The CDR3 DNA sequence: TGTGCCAGTAGTCCCCCCGGGGACATTCAGTACTTC.